These 18 T cell receptor beta chains were sequenced from one sample in a study of Tregs in tolerant kidney transplant recipients. Antigens of these TCRs are unknown. Libraries were prepared by immunoSEQ multiplex PCR; TCRdb keeps only in-frame clonotypes and omits some of them. The table records about 5,000 clones, about 40% of them present only once. What was sequenced was CD8+ T cells from blood cultured with allogeneic cells. These receptors all come from a human donor in good health.

This chain uses TRBV27 with TRBJ1-4, with 8 bases fitting TRBD1. Trimming at V came to 4 bases and at J to 5 bases, leaving 3 bases not matched to a gene. Germline values: CDR1 MNHEY, CDR2 SMNVEV (reference sequence). This CDR3 comprises 14 residues. DNA for the CDR3: TGTGCCAGCAGTTCGGACAGGGTAAATGAAAAACTGTTTTTT. Its translation is CASSSDRVNEKLFF.

This clone rates as large (0.1 to 1%). The V and J genes are TRBV7-9 and TRBJ1-1; D is possibly TRBD1 (5 bases). Per the germline V gene, CDR1 is SEHNR and CDR2 is FQNEAQ (reference sequence). The CDR3 covers 13 residues. V was pared by 1 base and J by 7 bases, with 10 bases between. The CDR3 sequence is CASSLGGNREAFF. For the CDR3, the DNA is TGTGCCAGCAGCTTAGGGGGGAACCGTGAAGCTTTCTTT.

V usage is TRBV7-6 and J usage is TRBJ2-3, with TRBD2 identical over 7 bases. With V trimmed by 5 bases and J by 4 bases, 12 bases remained unmatched. Germline V CDR1 and CDR2: SGHVS, FNYEAQ. This CDR3 region has 16 residues. In DNA form, the CDR3 reads TGTGCCAGCAGCGCTCTAGCGGTCCCCGGCGCAGATACGCAGTATTTT. Its translation is CASSALAVPGADTQYF.

This clone was detected a few times. This chain uses TRBV6-6 with TRBJ2-7, with 8 bases that match TRBD2. The V gene end was trimmed by 6 bases and the J gene end by 7 bases; junction bases not matched to a gene: 5. CDR3 size: 12 residues. Germline V CDR1 and CDR2: MNHNY, SVGAGI (reference sequence). CDR3 residues: CASSGGAWEQYF. The DNA for the CDR3 is TGTGCCAGCAGCGGGGGGGCGTGGGAGCAGTACTTC.

This clone was seen only a few times. This chain links TRBV4-3 with TRBJ2-3, with TRBD2 matching over 7 bases. The ends lost 3 bases at V and 0 bases at J; junction bases unmatched: 12. This CDR3 comprises 18 residues. Germline assignment: CDR1 LGHNA and CDR2 YSLEER. The CDR3 DNA reads as TGCGCCAGCAGCCATGCCCCTTCCCTAGCGGATAGCACAGATACGCAGTATTTT. Its protein product is CASSHAPSLADSTDTQYF.

This clone was recorded once. Given a much more abundant clone one base away, this may be a read error. This chain connects TRBV7-3 to TRBJ2-1; TRBD2 agrees at 12 bases. This CDR3 contains 15 residues. Trimming at V came to 4 bases and at J to 8 bases, leaving 6 bases not matched to a gene. CDR1 is SGHTA and CDR2 is FQGTGA in the germline V gene. Here the CDR3 reads CASSSSGGGADEQFF. The CDR3 nucleotides read TGTGCCAGCAGCTCTAGCGGGGGGGGTGCCGATGAGCAGTTCTTC. Supplemented by reference TRBV7-3 and TRBJ2-1, the full variable domain reads GAGVSQTPSNKVTEKGKYVELRCDPISGHTALYWYRQSLGQGPEFLIYFQGTGAADDSGLPNDRFFAVRPEGSVSTLKIQRTERGDSAVYLCASSSSGGGADEQFFGPGTRLTVL.

This clone counts as medium-sized. The chain couples TRBV7-6 to TRBJ2-7, with TRBD2 as a possible D gene (6 bases). This CDR3 is 15 amino acids long. The ends were cut back, 3 bases at V and 5 bases at J, with 17 bases in the middle. Germline CDR1 reads SGHVS; CDR2 reads FNYEAQ. CDR3 residues: CASSFFAAGYDEQYF. The CDR3 DNA is TGTGCCAGCAGCTTTTTTGCTGCGGGGTACGACGAGCAGTACTTC.

V usage is TRBV9 and J usage is TRBJ2-1; D not certain. Trimming removed 2 bases from V and 7 bases from J, with 4 bases in between. The CDR3 loop spans 11 amino acids. The germline V gene encodes CDR1 SGDLS and CDR2 YYNGEE. The CDR3 spells CASSVSNEQFF. As DNA, the CDR3 is TGTGCCAGCAGCGTTTCAAATGAGCAGTTCTTC.

In its sample, this clone is large. This chain links TRBV4-1 with TRBJ2-7; D may be TRBD2 (6 bases). The CDR3 is 14 amino acids. Trimming took off 1 base at V and 3 bases at J, with 10 bases between the two ends. Germline V gives CDR1 MGHRA, CDR2 YSYEKL. This chain's CDR3 is CASSQGLGVYEQYF. Written as DNA, the CDR3 is TGCGCCAGCAGCCAAGGACTAGGGGTCTACGAGCAGTACTTC.

The chain is built from TRBV6-4 and TRBJ1-1; 7 bases are a match to TRBD1. Germline V gene sequence: CDR1 MRHNA, CDR2 SNTAGT. J gave up 5 bases and V 4 bases, and 4 bases lay outside the gene matches. The CDR3 has 13 residues. In DNA form, the CDR3 reads TGTGCCAGCAGTGGCAGGGGGGGGACTGAAGCTTTCTTT. Translation: CASSGRGGTEAFF.

The CDR3 nucleotides read TGCGCCAGCAGCCCGGACAGTAGTCCCCCTGCTTACTATGGCTACACCTTC. Amino acid sequence: CASSPDSSPPAYYGYTF. The chain couples TRBV4-3 to TRBJ1-2; a possible D gene is TRBD1 (6 bases). V was cut by 4 bases and J by 3 bases, with 21 bases left in between. The germline V gene encodes CDR1 LGHNA and CDR2 YSLEER. This CDR3 region has 17 residues.

This clone is termed medium-sized. V usage is TRBV7-3 and J usage is TRBJ2-1; 8 bases are shared with TRBD2. Germline lookup yields CDR1 SGHTA and CDR2 FQGTGA. J gave up 2 bases and V 5 bases, and 5 bases lay outside the gene matches. This CDR3 has 15 residues. The CDR3 DNA is TGTGCCAGCAGCCCCGGGACTAGTGCCTACAATGAGCAGTTCTTC. Translation gives CASSPGTSAYNEQFF.

The J gene is TRBJ1-2, the V gene TRBV6-1, with no clear D. Trimming removed 3 bases from V and 4 bases from J, with 9 bases in between. Germline-derived CDR1 and CDR2 are MNHNS and SASEGT. This CDR3 spans 13 amino acids. CDR3 sequence (DNA): TGTGCCAGCAGTGACCAATGGAGCTATGGCTACACCTTC. It encodes CASSDQWSYGYTF.

The rearrangement links TRBV4-1 to TRBJ2-7; D possibly corresponds to TRBD1 (5 bases). The length of the CDR3 is 12 residues. V lost 4 bases to trimming and J lost 2 bases, with 6 bases between them. The germline CDR1 and CDR2 sequences are MGHRA and YSYEKL. The CDR3 spells CASSPGTYEQYF. The CDR3 coding sequence is TGCGCCAGCAGCCCAGGGACCTACGAGCAGTACTTC.

In this sample, this clone is medium-sized. Written as DNA, the CDR3 is TGTGCCAGCAGTTACTCTTCCACGGGCTACGAGCAGTACTTC. Amino acids: CASSYSSTGYEQYF. This sequence joins TRBV6-5 and TRBJ2-7; D gene uncertain. Trimming left V 0 bases short and J 3 bases short, with 9 bases between. The length of the CDR3 is 14 residues. Germline values: CDR1 MNHEY, CDR2 SVGAGI.

Only a few counts were recorded for this clone. CDR3 coding DNA: TGTGCCACCAGCCCACGCGTCATTACTAGCGGTTCCTACAATGAGCAGTTCTTC. Translating it yields CATSPRVITSGSYNEQFF. The chain is built from TRBV15 and TRBJ2-1, with 8 bases that match TRBD2. The CDR3 is made up of 18 amino acids. The germline CDR1 and CDR2 sequences are LNHNV and YYDKDF (reference sequence). With V trimmed by 5 bases and J by 1 base, 13 bases remained unmatched.

This chain joins TRBV11-3 and TRBJ1-3; no clear D gene. The germline CDR1 and CDR2 sequences are SGHNT and YENEEA. V was pared by 7 bases and J by 0 bases, with 7 bases between. The CDR3 has 13 residues. The CDR3 reads CASTELSGNTIYF. CDR3 nucleotide sequence: TGTGCCAGCACAGAGCTCTCTGGAAACACCATATATTTT.

Remarks on this clone: One base away lies a much larger clone, so this may be a sequencing read error. V gene TRBV7-9 combines with J gene TRBJ2-7, with TRBD1 matching over 11 bases. This CDR3 has 14 amino acids. Germline V lookup: CDR1 SEHNR, CDR2 FQNEAQ (reference sequence). In DNA form, the CDR3 reads TGCGCCAGCAGCCCGGGACAGGGGGCCTACGAGCAGTACTTC. This codes for CASSPGQGAYEQYF.